The 19 T cell receptor beta chains below come from one sample, sequenced in a study of CD8 T cells in Susac syndrome (dated by TCRdb to about 2019). The library was made by the immunoSEQ multiplex PCR assay. RNA was extracted using the RNeasy kit, and roughly 0.5 to 1 microgram was reverse transcribed with random hexamers. TCRdb applied fastp at Q25 and MiXCR to the public reads, then kept only in-frame beta chains. Rows with one shared CDR3 protein collapse into an entry with the most common genes and DNA. This sample comprises about 160,000 distinct CDR3 sequences, approximately 92% of them detected only once. Clones ranked in the top ten supply just over 0.13% of the sample. Sequenced: CD4+ T cells from PBMCs. Receptor source: a human donor in good health.

The rearrangement uses TRBV29-1 and TRBJ1-2; a possible D gene is TRBD1 (5 bases). CDR3 length: 12 residues. Trimming pared 6 bases from V and 2 bases from J, leaving 10 bases between. Germline assignment: CDR1 SQVTM and CDR2 ANQGSEA. Here the CDR3 DNA reads TGCAGCGTGGGGGACGGAAACTATGGCTACACCTTC. The encoded protein is CSVGDGNYGYTF.

The chain uses TRBV20-1 and TRBJ2-1; a possible D gene is TRBD1 (6 bases). The CDR3 covers 15 residues. Germline V lookup: CDR1 DFQATT, CDR2 SNEGSKA (reference sequence). Trimming cost V 3 bases and J 1 base, with 13 bases left between them. Here the CDR3 DNA reads TGCAGTGCTAGCCGAGGGGGTGGGTCCTACAATGAGCAGTTCTTC. This translates into CSASRGGGSYNEQFF.

The chain carries TRBV29-1 and TRBJ1-3; no firm D call. The V end lost 3 bases, the J end lost 2 bases, and 2 bases lay between the germline ends. The CDR3 is made up of 11 amino acids. CDR1 and CDR2 from the germline V gene are SQVTM and ANQGSEA. For the CDR3, the DNA is TGCAGCGTTGATGCTGGAAACACCATATATTTT. Its translation: CSVDAGNTIYF.

The chain recombines TRBV12-3 or TRBV12-4 with TRBJ2-2; D is unresolved. The CDR3 spans 11 residues. Trimming stripped 3 bases from V and 4 bases from J, with 0 bases between. The CDR3 protein is CASSFTGELFF. As DNA, the CDR3 is TGTGCCAGCAGTTTCACCGGGGAGCTGTTTTTT.

The J gene is TRBJ1-5, the V gene TRBV6-6; TRBD1 is a possible D gene (6 bases). CDR1 MNHNY and CDR2 SVGAGI come from the germline V gene (reference sequence). V lost 3 bases, J lost 5 bases, and 14 bases lay in between. There are 15 residues in the CDR3. The CDR3 DNA is TGTGCCAGCAGTTATAGCAAGGGGGATTATCAGCCCCAGCATTTT. Protein: CASSYSKGDYQPQHF.

This chain connects TRBV20-1 to TRBJ2-7; unclear D gene. Germline lookup yields CDR1 DFQATT and CDR2 SNEGSKA (reference sequence). The germline V and J ends were trimmed by 3 bases and 1 base, with 7 bases remaining between them. This CDR3 has 12 amino acids. The CDR3 spells CSARPQSYEQYF. CDR3 DNA: TGCAGTGCTAGGCCACAGTCCTACGAGCAGTACTTC.

The CDR3 loop reads CASSQDQGNTIYF. For the CDR3, the DNA is TGTGCCAGCAGCCAGGATCAGGGAAACACCATATATTTT. The chain has TRBV7-7 and TRBJ1-3; D is unclear. V was shortened by 5 bases and J by 4 bases, with 9 bases between the two germline ends. This CDR3 has 13 amino acids. From germline, CDR1 is SSHAT and CDR2 FNYEAQ (reference sequence).

The J gene is TRBJ1-4, the V gene TRBV20-1, with D perhaps matching TRBD1 (5 bases). The CDR3 loop spans 15 amino acids. V dropped 0 bases and J dropped 4 bases, with 12 bases sitting between them. CDR1 DFQATT and CDR2 SNEGSKA come from the germline V gene (reference sequence). The CDR3 protein is CSARDQGRSNEKLFF. The CDR3 DNA sequence: TGCAGTGCTAGAGACCAGGGACGGAGTAATGAAAAACTGTTTTTT.

The J gene is TRBJ1-2, the V gene TRBV2; 12 bases line up with TRBD1. The CDR3 runs to 15 residues. CDR1 is SNHLY and CDR2 is FYNNEI in the germline V gene. V lost 8 bases and J lost 8; bases outside the gene matches: 12. The CDR3 region has the DNA TGTGCCAGCCGGCCATGGGGGACAGGGGGCGAGGGCTACACCTTC. Translation: CASRPWGTGGEGYTF.

The genes are TRBV12-5 and TRBJ1-6, with TRBD1 as a possible D gene (6 bases). CDR1 is LGHNT, CDR2 FRNRAP, per germline. This CDR3 has 16 amino acids. The V end lost 7 bases, the J end lost 2 bases, and 15 bases lay between the germline ends. The DNA for the CDR3 is TGTGCTAGTGCCCCCACAGGGTCCGCCTATAATTCACCCCTCCACTTT. Amino acid sequence: CASAPTGSAYNSPLHF.

The chain is built from TRBV7-2 and TRBJ1-2; D gene unclear. The CDR3 covers 11 residues. Germline V gene data show CDR1 as SGHTA and CDR2 as FQGNSA. Trimming pared 5 bases from V and 7 bases from J, leaving 8 bases between. The CDR3 DNA sequence: TGTGCCAGCAGCCCCATCGGTGGCTACACCTTC. Protein: CASSPIGGYTF.

The V gene is TRBV29-1, the J gene TRBJ1-3, with D unclear. V was trimmed by 3 bases and J by 4 bases, leaving 16 bases between them. This CDR3 spans 15 amino acids. The germline gives CDR1 SQVTM, CDR2 ANQGSEA. CDR3 residues: CSVENIGPAGNTIYF. The CDR3 DNA is TGCAGCGTTGAGAACATAGGGCCGGCCGGAAACACCATATATTTT.

This chain joins TRBV7-9 and TRBJ1-1; D might be TRBD1 (5 bases). This CDR3 region has 14 residues. V gave up 5 bases and J gave up 4 bases, with 14 bases separating them. The germline CDR1 and CDR2 sequences are SEHNR and FQNEAQ (reference sequence). The DNA of the CDR3 is TGTGCCAGCAGCCGAAGCGGGGCGGGCACTGAAGCTTTCTTT. Its translation is CASSRSGAGTEAFF.

This clonotype was picked up one time. The genes are TRBV29-1 and TRBJ2-3; D call uncertain. Trimming shortened V by 4 bases and J by 2 bases, and 10 bases separated the two germline ends. Per germline, CDR1 SQVTM and CDR2 ANQGSEA. CDR3 length: 13 amino acids. This CDR3 reads CSVGSRNTDTQYF. In DNA, the CDR3 is TGCAGCGTTGGGAGCCGGAACACAGATACGCAGTATTTT.

The V and J genes are TRBV9 and TRBJ2-7, with a weak D call TRBD2 (6 bases). The germline CDR1 and CDR2 sequences are SGDLS and YYNGEE. The length of the CDR3 is 12 residues. V lost 4 bases to trimming and J lost 6 bases, with 11 bases between them. The CDR3: CASSLRLGEQYF. CDR3 in DNA: TGTGCCAGCAGCCTAAGACTAGGCGAGCAGTACTTC.

Concerning this clonotype itself: One end of the junction does not line up with germline, which may come from a read error. The chain links TRBV12-3 or TRBV12-4 to TRBJ1-2; 8 nucleotides agree with TRBD1. The CDR3 has 15 amino acids. The CDR3 DNA is TGTGCCAGCAGCTTAGGACAGGGCGCTAACTATGGCTACACCTTC. It specifies CASSLGQGANYGYTF.

The chain recombines TRBV4-1 with TRBJ2-6, with 9 bases aligning to TRBD1. CDR3 length equals 18 residues. Germline V gene data show CDR1 as MGHRA and CDR2 as YSYEKL. V shed 3 bases, J shed 1 base, and the junction held 7 bases outside the gene matches. CDR3 protein: CASSQGQGPTSGANVLTF. The DNA for the CDR3 is TGCGCCAGCAGCCAGGGACAGGGACCTACTTCTGGGGCCAACGTCCTGACTTTC.

The V call is TRBV29-1, the J call TRBJ1-1; tentatively, D is TRBD1 (5 bases). The V gene lost 1 base and the J gene lost 4 bases, with 10 bases spanning the gap. This CDR3 contains 13 residues. Germline lookup yields CDR1 SQVTM and CDR2 ANQGSEA. This CDR3 reads CSVEGRVGTEAFF. The CDR3 DNA follows: TGCAGCGTTGAAGGCAGGGTTGGCACTGAAGCTTTCTTT.

The chain is built from TRBV3-1 and TRBJ1-2; D not resolved. CDR3 size: 13 residues. Per germline, CDR1 LGHDT and CDR2 YNNKEL (reference sequence). The V gene lost 4 bases and the J gene lost 8 bases, with 14 bases spanning the gap. The CDR3 protein is CASSPGSSGGYTF. The CDR3 DNA reads TGTGCCAGCAGCCCCGGGTCTTCGGGGGGCTACACCTTC.